A selection of T cell receptor beta chains follows, all from one sample in a study of tumor-infiltrating lymphocytes in primary liver carcinoma. TCRdb reprocessed the multiplex PCR reads with MiXCR, giving one entry per CDR3 protein. The table has roughly 100,000 distinct CDR3 sequences, about four fifths seen once. The specimen sequenced was liver tumor tissue from sampling region 3. These receptor sequences come from a man aged 40-55 years with primary liver carcinoma and hepatitis B virus infection. Both conserved end residues are part of each CDR3. Fields, in order: J gene, clone size, D gene, V gene, CDR3 DNA, CDR3 protein. The D gene is left open where the match is weak. The size entry is marked missing in some rows and otherwise reads once, few, many or a size class.

j_call: TRBJ2-7; clone_size: NA; d_call: TRBD2; v_call: TRBV29-1; cdr3_nt: TGCAGCATATACATAGCGGGAGGGTCATCCACGGGCTCCTATGGGCAGTACTTC; cdr3_aa: CSIYIAGGSSTGSYGQYF
j_call: TRBJ2-7; clone_size: NA; d_call: TRBD1; v_call: TRBV11-2; cdr3_nt: TGTGCCAGCAGTCCAGGGGGCTACAAGCAGTGCTTC; cdr3_aa: CASSPGGYKQCF
j_call: TRBJ2-5; clone_size: NA; d_call: NA; v_call: TRBV6-2/TRBV6-3; cdr3_nt: TGTGCCAGCAGTTCCGGCACCTGGGAGACCCAGTACTTC; cdr3_aa: CASSSGTWETQYF
j_call: TRBJ2-3; clone_size: NA; d_call: NA; v_call: TRBV5-1; cdr3_nt: TGCGCCAGCAGCCTGGGGGACCTAAATCAGCCCCAGTATTTT; cdr3_aa: CASSLGDLNQPQYF
j_call: TRBJ1-2; clone_size: NA; d_call: NA; v_call: TRBV3-1; cdr3_nt: TGTGCCAGCAGTTACCGCCGGGACAACTATGGCTACACCTTC; cdr3_aa: CASSYRRDNYGYTF
j_call: TRBJ2-5; clone_size: NA; d_call: NA; v_call: TRBV3-1; cdr3_nt: TGTGCCAGCAGCCAAAGGACAGCGCAAGAGACCCAGTACTTC; cdr3_aa: CASSQRTAQETQYF
j_call: TRBJ2-1; clone_size: once; d_call: NA; v_call: TRBV6-5; cdr3_nt: TGTGCCAGTAGCCCTATGAGCTCCCACAATGAGCAGTTCTTC; cdr3_aa: CASSPMSSHNEQFF
j_call: TRBJ2-5; clone_size: NA; d_call: TRBD2; v_call: TRBV29-1; cdr3_nt: TGCAGTATCCGGCGAAGCGGGAACTGGGCGGAGACCCAGTACTTC; cdr3_aa: CSIRRSGNWAETQYF
j_call: TRBJ2-3; clone_size: NA; d_call: TRBD2; v_call: TRBV6-1; cdr3_nt: TGTGCCAGCATGGAACTAGCGGGAGTAAGCACAGATGCGCAGTATTTC; cdr3_aa: CASMELAGVSTDAQYF
j_call: TRBJ2-2; clone_size: medium-sized; d_call: TRBD1; v_call: TRBV4-3; cdr3_nt: TGCGCCAGCAGCCCAAAGACAGGGCATCCCCCCAGGGAGCTGTTTTTT; cdr3_aa: CASSPKTGHPPRELFF
j_call: TRBJ2-3; clone_size: NA; d_call: NA; v_call: TRBV6-1; cdr3_nt: TGTGCCAACTGTGAAAGGCGGGGACTTCGCACAGATACGCAGTATTTT; cdr3_aa: CANCERRGLRTDTQYF
j_call: TRBJ2-2; clone_size: NA; d_call: NA; v_call: TRBV6-1; cdr3_nt: TGTGCCACGACGCTTCGGACTGGCGGAATCAACACCGGGGAGCTGTTTTTT; cdr3_aa: CATTLRTGGINTGELFF
j_call: TRBJ2-3; clone_size: few; d_call: NA; v_call: TRBV5-1; cdr3_nt: TGCGCCAGCAGCTTGCCAGAGAGGATCGACGGCACAGATACGCAGTATTTT; cdr3_aa: CASSLPERIDGTDTQYF
j_call: TRBJ2-1; clone_size: NA; d_call: NA; v_call: TRBV4-1; cdr3_nt: TGCACCAGCAAGAGGGAGGAATCAGGACAGCTTAATTGCGTGCAGTTCTTC; cdr3_aa: CTSKREESGQLNCVQFF
j_call: TRBJ2-7; clone_size: many; d_call: NA; v_call: TRBV7-3; cdr3_nt: TGTGCCAGCAGCGCCTGGACAGAGGACGAGCAGTACTTC; cdr3_aa: CASSAWTEDEQYF
j_call: TRBJ2-5; clone_size: NA; d_call: TRBD1; v_call: TRBV4-2; cdr3_nt: TGTGCCAACAGCCAGGGGGACGTTATGGAGGAGAACCAATACTTC; cdr3_aa: CANSQGDVMEENQYF
j_call: TRBJ1-2; clone_size: NA; d_call: TRBD1; v_call: TRBV4-1; cdr3_nt: TGCGCCAGCACCCTGTCCCGGGACAGGGGGAGCTATGGCTACACCTTC; cdr3_aa: CASTLSRDRGSYGYTF